This TCR beta chain derives from a study of T-cell reconstitution after alpha-beta-depleted transplantation in children. General study points: About two months after transplant, alpha-beta T cells reportedly came from several hundred expanded graft clones. Some patients' high day-60 TCRbeta diversity was traced to surviving recipient T cells and thymic progenitors. When one year had passed after transplant, most T-cell counts and diversity came from newly produced T cells.

A TCRbeta library incorporating unique molecular identifiers was prepared. TCRdb reprocessed the PCR reads with MiXCR, giving one entry per CDR3 protein. There are hundreds of thousands of distinct CDR3 sequences in the sample; about a tenth occur only once, and roughly 27% lies in the top ten. This clonotype was seen at least ten times. As yet, its antigen is unknown. The CDR3 is 15 amino acids. Germline V lookup: CDR1 MNHEY, CDR2 SMNVEV (reference sequence). Trimming shortened V by 2 bases and J by 7 bases, and 12 bases separated the two germline ends. This receptor was obtained from a child younger than two with acute myeloid leukemia, due to receive a stem cell transplant. The sample here was PBMCs, taken before TCRalphabeta/CD19-depleted stem cell transplant. The V gene is TRBV27, the J gene TRBJ1-6, with a weak D call TRBD1 (5 bases). In nucleotides, the CDR3 is TGTGCCAGCAGTTTAACGGGGCTGGGAAATTCACCCCTCCACTTT. Translated: CASSLTGLGNSPLHF.